This T cell receptor beta chain was recovered during a study of low-dose radiotherapy and immunotherapy resistance in tumors. Study overall: Doses of 0.5 Gy per fraction every 2 weeks, totaling 6.5 Gy, went to Cohort 1.

The CDR3 is made up of 14 amino acids. Germline-derived CDR1 and CDR2 are MNHGY and SAAAGT. Trimming cost V 2 bases and J 2 bases, with 6 bases left between them. Time point noted: after trial treatment. This sample's treatment: LDRT plus nivolumab, ipilimumab, low-dose cyclophosphamide and aspirin (RACIN trial). TRAV- and TRBV-specific primers were used for first-strand cDNA, which covered alpha and beta chains. Both a constant-region primer and a V-primer adapter served to amplify TCRs across 20 to 25 PCR cycles. Each CDR3 protein is one row after TCRdb ran MiXCR on the reads. The sample lists more than 90,000 distinct CDR3 sequences, less than 25% occurring once.

The sample here was PBMCs, taken after low-dose radiotherapy plus immunotherapy. This chain uses TRBV6-8 with TRBJ2-2; D ambiguous. The source of this sequence is a male donor with prostate cancer. CDR3 nucleotides: TGTGCCAGCAGTTACGGGCTTAACACCGGGGAGCTGTTTTTT. It yields the protein CASSYGLNTGELFF.